The present T cell receptor beta chain was sequenced within a study of blood T cell repertoires in COVID-19. Background on the study: The origin of the acute and convalescent COVID-19 samples was the United States, Italy and Spain. In each case, the material was cDNA or gDNA derived from T cells, B-cell-depleted T cells, or PBMCs.

In the authors' methods: Reference gene primer amplification in the assay estimated nucleated cell counts. Clones were sequenced by immunoSEQ multiplex PCR, and TCRdb holds only the in-frame ones, with some missing. V and J calls and clone size follow that table, whereas D and trimming were derived from the DNA. The table includes 150,000 to 200,000 clones, 80% detected once. There are 13 residues in the CDR3. V dropped 0 bases and J dropped 5 bases, with 8 bases sitting between them. Germline CDR1 SGHTS, CDR2 YDEGEE. J is TRBJ1-2 and V is TRBV5-8; D remains unclear. The sequence derives from a man aged 60 to 69 with acute or convalescent COVID-19. The sample was peripheral blood. The CDR3 sequence is CASSLVPVYGYTF. DNA of the CDR3: TGTGCCAGCAGCTTGGTCCCCGTTTATGGCTACACCTTC.